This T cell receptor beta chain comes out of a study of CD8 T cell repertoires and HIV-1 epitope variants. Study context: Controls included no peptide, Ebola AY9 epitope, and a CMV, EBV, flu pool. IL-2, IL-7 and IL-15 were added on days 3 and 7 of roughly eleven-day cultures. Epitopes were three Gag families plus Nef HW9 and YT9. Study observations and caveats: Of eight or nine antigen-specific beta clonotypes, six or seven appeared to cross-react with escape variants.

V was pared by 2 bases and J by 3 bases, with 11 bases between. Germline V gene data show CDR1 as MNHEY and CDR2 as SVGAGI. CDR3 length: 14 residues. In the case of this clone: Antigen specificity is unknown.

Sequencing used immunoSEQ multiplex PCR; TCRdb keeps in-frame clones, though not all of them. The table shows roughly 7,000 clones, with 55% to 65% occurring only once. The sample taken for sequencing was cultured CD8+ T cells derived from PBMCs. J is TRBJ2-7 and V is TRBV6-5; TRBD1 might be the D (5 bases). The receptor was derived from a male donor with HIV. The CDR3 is CASSYGGRGYEQYF. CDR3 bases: TGTGCCAGCAGTTACGGCGGTAGGGGCTACGAGCAGTACTTC.